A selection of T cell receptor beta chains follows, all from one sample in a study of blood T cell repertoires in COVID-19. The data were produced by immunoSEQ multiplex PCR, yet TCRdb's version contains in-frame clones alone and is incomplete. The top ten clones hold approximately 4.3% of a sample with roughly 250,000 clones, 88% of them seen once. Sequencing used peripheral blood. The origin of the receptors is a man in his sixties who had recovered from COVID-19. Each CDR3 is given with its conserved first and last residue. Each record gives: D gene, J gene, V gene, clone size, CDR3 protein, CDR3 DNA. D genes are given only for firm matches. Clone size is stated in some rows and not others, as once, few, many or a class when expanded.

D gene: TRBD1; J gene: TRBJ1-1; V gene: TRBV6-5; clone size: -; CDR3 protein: CASRPGTAMNTEAFF; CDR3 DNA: TGTGCCAGCAGGCCGGGGACAGCTATGAACACTGAAGCTTTCTTT
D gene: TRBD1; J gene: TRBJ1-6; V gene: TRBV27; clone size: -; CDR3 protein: CASSLARPLGQGANSPLHF; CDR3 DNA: TGTGCCAGCAGTTTAGCGCGTCCCCTAGGACAGGGGGCTAATTCACCCCTCCACTTT
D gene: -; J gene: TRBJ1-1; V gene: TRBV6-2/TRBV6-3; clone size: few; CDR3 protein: CASSYGGSFEAFF; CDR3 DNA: TGTGCCAGCAGTTACGGGGGGTCTTTTGAAGCTTTCTTT
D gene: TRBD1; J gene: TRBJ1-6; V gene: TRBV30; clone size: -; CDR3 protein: CAWSPAGQYNSPLHF; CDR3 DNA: TGTGCCTGGAGCCCCGCGGGACAGTATAATTCACCCCTCCACTTT
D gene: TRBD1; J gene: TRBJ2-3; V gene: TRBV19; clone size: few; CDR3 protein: CASSMGQGYTDTQYF; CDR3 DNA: TGTGCCAGTAGTATGGGACAGGGGTACACAGATACGCAGTATTTT
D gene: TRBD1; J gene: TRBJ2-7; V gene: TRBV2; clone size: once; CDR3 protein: CASRRTGAYEQYF; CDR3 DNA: TGTGCCAGCAGAAGGACAGGGGCTTACGAGCAGTACTTC
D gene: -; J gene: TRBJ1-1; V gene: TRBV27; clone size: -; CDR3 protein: CASRWAGENTEAFF; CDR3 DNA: TGTGCCAGCAGGTGGGCAGGTGAGAACACTGAAGCTTTCTTT
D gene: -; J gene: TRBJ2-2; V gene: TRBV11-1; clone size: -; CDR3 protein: CASSLIAGANTGELFF; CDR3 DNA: TGTGCCAGCAGCTTAATTGCAGGGGCGAACACCGGGGAGCTGTTTTTT
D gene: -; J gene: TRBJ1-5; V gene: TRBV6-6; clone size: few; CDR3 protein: CASSYSRAREGQPQHF; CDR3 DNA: TGTGCCAGCAGTTACTCGCGGGCCCGGGAGGGACAGCCCCAGCATTTT
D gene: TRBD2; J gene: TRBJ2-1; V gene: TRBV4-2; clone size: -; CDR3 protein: CASSQDPAGGSSYNEQFF; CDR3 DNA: TGTGCCAGCAGCCAAGATCCAGCGGGGGGGAGCTCCTACAATGAGCAGTTCTTC
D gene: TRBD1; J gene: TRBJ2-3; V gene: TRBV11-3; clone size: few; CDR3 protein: CASSSGQGGSTDTQYF; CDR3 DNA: TGTGCCAGCAGCAGTGGACAGGGGGGAAGCACAGATACGCAGTATTTT
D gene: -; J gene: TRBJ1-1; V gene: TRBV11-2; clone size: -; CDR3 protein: CASSQRAGNTEAFF; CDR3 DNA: TGTGCCAGCAGCCAAAGAGCGGGGAACACTGAAGCTTTCTTT
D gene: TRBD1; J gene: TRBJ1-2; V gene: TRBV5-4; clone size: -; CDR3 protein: CASSLAGQGVYGYTF; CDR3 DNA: TGTGCCAGCAGTCTCGCCGGACAGGGGGTCTATGGCTACACCTTC
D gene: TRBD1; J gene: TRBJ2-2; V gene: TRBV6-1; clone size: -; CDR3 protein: CASREDRGLTGELFF; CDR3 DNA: TGTGCCAGCAGGGAAGACAGGGGGCTGACCGGGGAGCTGTTTTTT
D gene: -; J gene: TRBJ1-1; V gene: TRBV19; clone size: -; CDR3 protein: CASSDGGHTEAFF; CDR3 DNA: TGTGCCAGTAGTGACGGGGGGCACACTGAAGCTTTCTTT
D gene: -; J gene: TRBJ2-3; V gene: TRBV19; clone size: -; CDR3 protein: CASTEPSSADTQYF; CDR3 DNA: TGTGCCAGCACCGAGCCCTCTAGCGCAGATACGCAGTATTTT
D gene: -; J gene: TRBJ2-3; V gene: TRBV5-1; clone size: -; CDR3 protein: CASSLFEDTQYF; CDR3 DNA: TGCGCCAGCAGCTTGTTCGAGGATACGCAGTATTTT
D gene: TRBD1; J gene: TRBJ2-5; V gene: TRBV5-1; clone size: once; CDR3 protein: CASSSPGQGRETQYF; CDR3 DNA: TGCGCCAGCAGCTCACCGGGACAGGGTCGGGAGACCCAGTACTTC
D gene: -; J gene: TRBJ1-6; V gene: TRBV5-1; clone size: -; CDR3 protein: CASSLEGVDYNSPLHF; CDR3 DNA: TGCGCCAGCAGCTTGGAAGGGGTCGATTATAATTCACCCCTCCACTTT
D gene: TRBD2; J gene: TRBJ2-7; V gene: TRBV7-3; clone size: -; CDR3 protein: CASSPAPTSSEQYF; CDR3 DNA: TGTGCCAGCAGCCCCGCCCCGACTAGCAGCGAGCAGTACTTC
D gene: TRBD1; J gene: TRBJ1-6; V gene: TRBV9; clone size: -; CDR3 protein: CASSVARTGYSPLHF; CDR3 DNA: TGTGCCAGCAGCGTAGCCCGGACAGGGTACTCACCCCTCCACTTT
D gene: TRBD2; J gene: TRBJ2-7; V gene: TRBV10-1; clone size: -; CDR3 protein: CASSEMSGGHYEQYF; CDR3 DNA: TGCGCCAGCAGTGAGATGAGCGGGGGCCACTACGAGCAGTACTTC
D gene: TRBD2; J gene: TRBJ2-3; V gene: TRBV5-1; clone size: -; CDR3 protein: CASSLVAGAGLADTQYF; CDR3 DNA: TGCGCCAGCAGCTTGGTAGCGGGGGCAGGGTTGGCAGATACGCAGTATTTT
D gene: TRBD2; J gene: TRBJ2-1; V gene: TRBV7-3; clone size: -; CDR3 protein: CASSLSGGAYNEQFF; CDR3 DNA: TGTGCCAGCAGCCTTAGCGGGGGGGCCTACAATGAGCAGTTCTTC
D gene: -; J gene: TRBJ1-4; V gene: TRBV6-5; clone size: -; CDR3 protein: CASSYSQGGEKLFF; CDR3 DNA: TGTGCCAGCAGTTACTCGCAAGGGGGAGAAAAACTGTTTTTT
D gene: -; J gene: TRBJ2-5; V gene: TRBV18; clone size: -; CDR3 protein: CASSIPEGSHQYF; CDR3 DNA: TGTGCCAGCTCAATCCCCGAAGGGAGCCACCAGTACTTC
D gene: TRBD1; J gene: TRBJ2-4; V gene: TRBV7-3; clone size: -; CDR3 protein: CASSRDRAGIQYF; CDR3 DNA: TGTGCCAGCAGCAGGGACAGGGCGGGCATTCAGTACTTC